A single sample is the source of the 9 T cell receptor beta chains below, sequenced in a study of blood T cell repertoires in COVID-19. Method: immunoSEQ multiplex PCR; TCRdb's copy keeps in-frame clones and lacks some. The sample lists approximately 88,000 clones; about 80% were seen once. Sequenced input: peripheral blood. The receptors come from a woman aged 80 or over with acute or convalescent COVID-19.

V usage is TRBV20-1 and J usage is TRBJ2-1; 10 bases align to TRBD2. This CDR3 has 15 amino acids. V was clipped by 3 bases and J by 9 bases; unmatched bases: 11. Per germline, CDR1 DFQATT and CDR2 SNEGSKA (reference sequence). The CDR3 region has the DNA TGCAGTGCTAGTCCGCTAGCGGGAGAGGATACTGAGCAGTTCTTC. Translating gives CSASPLAGEDTEQFF.

V gene TRBV10-3 combines with J gene TRBJ1-1; D is undetermined. V gave up 6 bases and J gave up 0 bases, with 14 bases separating them. Looked up from germline, CDR1 is ENHRY and CDR2 is SYGVKD. This CDR3 is built from 15 residues. The CDR3 region is CAISPGRVMNTEAFF. In nucleotides, the CDR3 is TGTGCCATCAGCCCGGGAAGAGTCATGAACACTGAAGCTTTCTTT.

This sequence joins TRBV9 and TRBJ1-4; 7 bases are a match to TRBD1. The CDR3 consists of 18 residues. The V segment lost 0 bases and the J segment 0 bases; nucleotides outside the gene matches: 8. CDR1 and CDR2 (germline): SGDLS, YYNGEE. The CDR3 DNA reads as TGTGCCAGCAGCGTAGAGGAGACAGGGAAGGCAACTAATGAAAAACTGTTTTTT. Translating gives CASSVEETGKATNEKLFF.

In this sample, this clone turned up many times. This chain joins TRBV20-1 and TRBJ2-1; weak D call: TRBD2 (5 bases). Germline assignment: CDR1 DFQATT and CDR2 SNEGSKA (reference sequence). The CDR3 has 10 residues. V lost 5 bases, J lost 15 bases, and 14 bases lay in between. CDR3 sequence (DNA): TGCAGTGCTCTAGCCTCCCCAGGGTTCTTC. Translation: CSALASPGFF.

This clone was counted between two and nine times. This chain uses TRBV7-9 with TRBJ2-7; D is perhaps TRBD2 (6 bases). Between the trimmed V and J ends, which lost 5 bases and 13 bases, there was a span of 18 bases. The CDR3 extends over 12 amino acids. The germline V gene has CDR1 SEHNR and CDR2 FQNEAQ (reference sequence). In nucleotides, the CDR3 is TGTGCCAGCAGCGAATCGGCGGGGCCGGGATACTTC. It yields the protein CASSESAGPGYF.

CDR3 nucleotide sequence: TGTGCCAGCAGCGTAGGGGGACAGGACCAAAACTATGGCTACACCTTC. This encodes CASSVGGQDQNYGYTF. The chain is built from TRBV9 and TRBJ1-2; 8 positions agree with TRBD1. Trimming took 0 bases from V and 2 from J; bases not matched to a gene: 6. The CDR3 has 16 residues. The germline V gene has CDR1 SGDLS and CDR2 YYNGEE.

The chain combines TRBV7-2 with TRBJ2-2; 8 nucleotides agree with TRBD1. CDR1 and CDR2 from the germline V gene are SGHTA and FQGNSA. J gave up 7 bases and V 0 bases, and 4 bases lay outside the gene matches. CDR3 length: 15 amino acids. The CDR3 reads CASSLARGRDGELFF. The CDR3 DNA follows: TGTGCCAGCAGCTTAGCCAGGGGGCGGGACGGGGAGCTGTTTTTT.

As DNA, the CDR3 is TGTGCCAGCAGCTTGGTACGGGGGAGTTGGACAGATACGCAGTATTTT. Translating it yields CASSLVRGSWTDTQYF. The chain joins TRBV5-5 to TRBJ2-3; D possibly corresponds to TRBD2 (6 bases). The CDR3 totals 16 residues. Trimming removed 0 bases from V and 3 bases from J, with 14 bases in between. Germline V lookup: CDR1 SGHKS, CDR2 YYEKEE (reference sequence). Full variable domain (remainder filled in from reference TRBV5-5 and TRBJ2-3): DAGVTQSPTHLIKTRGQQVTLRCSPISGHKSVSWYQQVLGQGPQFIFQYYEKEERGRGNFPDRFSARQFPNYSSELNVNALLLGDSALYLCASSLVRGSWTDTQYFGPGTRLTVL.

J is TRBJ1-1 and V is TRBV30; 7 bases fit TRBD1. V dropped 5 bases and J dropped 0; count of bases not matched to a gene: 33. CDR1 GTSNPN and CDR2 SVGIG come from the germline V gene (reference sequence). This CDR3 spans 23 amino acids. CDR3 in DNA: TGTGCCTGGGGAGGGGGCATCCAAAGTGGGCAGCAGGATGTAAAATTGATGAACACTGAAGCTTTCTTT. Its translation: CAWGGGIQSGQQDVKLMNTEAFF.